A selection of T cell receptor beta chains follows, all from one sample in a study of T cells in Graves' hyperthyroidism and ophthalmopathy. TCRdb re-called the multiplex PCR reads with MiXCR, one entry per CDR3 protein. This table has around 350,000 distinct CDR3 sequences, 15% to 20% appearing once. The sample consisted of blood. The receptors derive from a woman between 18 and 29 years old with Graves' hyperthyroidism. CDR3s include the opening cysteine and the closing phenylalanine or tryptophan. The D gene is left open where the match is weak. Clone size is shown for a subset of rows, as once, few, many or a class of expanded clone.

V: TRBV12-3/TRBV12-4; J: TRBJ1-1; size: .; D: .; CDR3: CASSLRVGSRWTEAFF; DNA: TGTGCCAGCAGTTTAAGGGTTGGGTCTCGGTGGACTGAAGCTTTCTTT
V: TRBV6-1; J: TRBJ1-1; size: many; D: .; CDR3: CASSAGEAGWPTEAFF; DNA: TGTGCCAGCAGTGCCGGCGAGGCGGGGTGGCCCACTGAAGCTTTCTTT
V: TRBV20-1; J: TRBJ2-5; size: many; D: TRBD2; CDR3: CSATYARTSVGQETQYF; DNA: TGCAGTGCAACTTACGCAAGGACTAGCGTGGGACAAGAGACCCAGTACTTC
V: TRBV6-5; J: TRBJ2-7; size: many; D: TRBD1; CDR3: CASSYVRTGGAEQYF; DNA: TGTGCCAGCAGTTACGTTCGGACAGGGGGCGCCGAGCAGTACTTC
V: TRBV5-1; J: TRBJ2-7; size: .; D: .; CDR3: CASSLAQGGQRSYEQYF; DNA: TGCGCCAGCAGCTTGGCGCAGGGCGGCCAGAGGTCCTACGAGCAGTACTTC
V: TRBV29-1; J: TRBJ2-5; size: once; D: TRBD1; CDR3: CSVPRDRGGETQYF; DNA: TGCAGCGTTCCCCGGGACAGGGGTGGAGAGACCCAGTACTTC
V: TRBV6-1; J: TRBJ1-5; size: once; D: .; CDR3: CASHSTSTGFGNQPQHF; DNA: TGTGCCAGCCACTCGACGTCGACAGGTTTCGGAAATCAGCCCCAGCATTTT
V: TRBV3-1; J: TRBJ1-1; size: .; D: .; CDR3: CASSHRDQNTEAFF; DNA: TGTGCCAGCAGCCACCGGGACCAGAACACTGAAGCTTTCTTT
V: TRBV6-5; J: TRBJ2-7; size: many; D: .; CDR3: CASSHDSHSYEQYF; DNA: TGTGCCAGCAGTCACGACAGCCACTCCTACGAGCAGTACTTC
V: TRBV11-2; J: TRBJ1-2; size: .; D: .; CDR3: CASTEKGGVGSIGYTF; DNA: TGTGCCAGCACCGAAAAGGGGGGCGTTGGTAGTATAGGCTACACCTTC